The 20 T cell receptor beta chains given below trace back to one sample, sequenced in a study of shared clonotypes between healthy human individuals. Here immunoSEQ multiplex PCR was the method, and the copy in TCRdb shows in-frame clones only, minus some. The sample includes some 2,500,000 clones, about nine tenths of them seen just once. Sequencing used naive CD4+ T cells from PBMCs. As for subset: CD45RA+ positively selected. The source of these receptors is a man aged 18 to 29 in good health. Some clones in this sample may be carry-over from other donors' samples.

The chain joins TRBV5-7 to TRBJ1-3, with D uncertain. TRBV5-7 is classed as an ORF, of uncertain function. The CDR3 has 14 amino acids. The V end was cut by 1 base, the J end by 8 bases, with 13 bases between. CDR3 residues: CASSLQTPVDTIYF. CDR3 bases: TGTGCCAGCAGCTTGCAGACGCCGGTTGACACCATATATTTT.

V and J are TRBV7-2 and TRBJ2-1, with 11 positions matching TRBD2. Germline V lookup: CDR1 SGHTA, CDR2 FQGNSA. V dropped 3 bases and J dropped 9; count of bases not matched to a gene: 7. The CDR3 is made up of 15 amino acids. The CDR3 DNA sequence: TGTGCCAGCAGCTTCTGGCTAGCGGGAGGACTTGAGCAGTTCTTC. Residues: CASSFWLAGGLEQFF.

In the case of this clone: The sample holds other DNA sequences that translate to the same CDR3. The chain employs TRBV20-1 and TRBJ2-1, with D hard to call. The CDR3 covers 10 residues. Per the germline V gene, CDR1 is DFQATT and CDR2 is SNEGSKA (reference sequence). V lost 6 bases, J lost 4 bases, and 4 bases lay in between. The CDR3 region has the DNA TGCAGTGCCCGGTACAATGAGCAGTTCTTC. It specifies CSARYNEQFF.

The chain recombines TRBV9 with TRBJ1-5; no clear D. Germline V gene data show CDR1 as SGDLS and CDR2 as YYNGEE. The CDR3 has 15 amino acids. Trimming cost V 0 bases and J 4 bases, with 11 bases left between them. The CDR3 reads CASSVDGGLNQPQHF. CDR3 nucleotide sequence: TGTGCCAGCAGCGTAGACGGAGGGCTAAATCAGCCCCAGCATTTT.

The CDR3 DNA is TGTGCCAGCAGCTTAGAGGGGGGTAGGGATTCACCCCTCCACTTT. It encodes CASSLEGGRDSPLHF. The chain combines TRBV7-8 with TRBJ1-6, with D perhaps matching TRBD1 (6 bases). This CDR3 has 15 amino acids. Between the trimmed V and J ends, which lost 1 base and 8 bases, there was a span of 12 bases. Germline V gene sequence: CDR1 SGHVS, CDR2 FQNEAQ.

This chain links TRBV4-1 with TRBJ1-1; D remains unclear. The CDR3 has 13 amino acids. The ends were cut back, 7 bases at V and 5 bases at J, with 14 bases in the middle. Germline loops: CDR1 MGHRA, CDR2 YSYEKL. This CDR3 is CASTGGKGTEAFF. CDR3 nucleotides: TGCGCCAGCACCGGAGGTAAGGGTACTGAAGCTTTCTTT.

On this clone itself: This sample also contains other DNA sequences that code for the same CDR3. V is TRBV28 and J is TRBJ1-2; D is ambiguous. The CDR3 loop spans 13 amino acids. CDR1 is MDHEN and CDR2 is SYDVKM in the germline V gene. The V and J ends lost 6 bases and 2 bases respectively, with 10 bases between them. The CDR3 nucleotides read TGTGCCAGCAGACAAACAGCCAACTATGGCTACACCTTC. Residues: CASRQTANYGYTF.

The gene calls are TRBV18 and TRBJ1-5; D ambiguous. Trimming took off 6 bases at V and 3 bases at J, with 12 bases between the two ends. Germline lookup yields CDR1 KGHSH and CDR2 LQKENI. This CDR3 is 14 amino acids long. CDR3: CASSPLEVNQPQHF. For the CDR3, the DNA is TGTGCCAGCTCGCCCCTGGAGGTCAATCAGCCCCAGCATTTT. The entire variable domain, with the rest obtained from reference TRBV18 and TRBJ1-5, is as follows: NAGVMQNPRHLVRRRGQEARLRCSPMKGHSHVYWYRQLPEEGLKFMVYLQKENIIDESGMPKERFSAEFPKEGPSILRIQQVVRGDSAAYFCASSPLEVNQPQHFGDGTRLSIL.

V gene TRBV5-6 combines with J gene TRBJ2-3; TRBD1 aligns across 7 bases. The junction had 13 bases not matched to a gene; V was cut back by 3 bases and J by 6 bases. The germline gives CDR1 SGHDT, CDR2 YYEEEE. There are 16 residues in the CDR3. The CDR3 is CASSSATGSPSDTQYF. The CDR3 DNA follows: TGTGCCAGCAGCTCGGCGACAGGGAGTCCCTCCGATACGCAGTATTTT.

The genes are TRBV12-1 and TRBJ2-5; the D call of TRBD2 is as the table states it, not checked on the DNA. TRBV12-1 is a pseudogene. This CDR3 has 14 amino acids. CDR3 sequence reads: CASSGGTRQETQYF. In DNA form, the CDR3 reads TGTGCCAGCAGCGGGGGGACCCGACAAGAGACCCAGTACTTC.

The gene calls are TRBV6-1 and TRBJ1-4; D gene uncertain. Germline CDR1 reads MNHNS; CDR2 reads SASEGT. Trimming cost V 10 bases and J 5 bases, with 14 bases left between them. CDR3 length equals 13 residues. The CDR3 sequence is CAIAGPGNEKLFF. In nucleotides, the CDR3 is TGTGCCATAGCAGGACCAGGAAATGAAAAACTGTTTTTT.

CDR3 in DNA: TGTGCCAGCAGCTTAGGGGACAGCTCCTACGAGCAGTACTTC. Translated, it gives CASSLGDSSYEQYF. The chain is built from TRBV7-9 and TRBJ2-7, with 7 bases identical to TRBD1. Germline V CDR1 and CDR2: SEHNR, FQNEAQ (reference sequence). With 1 base clipped from V and 0 bases from J, the junction kept 0 bases outside the gene matches. The CDR3 is made up of 14 amino acids.

The chain links TRBV30 to TRBJ1-2; possibly TRBD1 for D (6 bases). The length of the CDR3 is 14 residues. Per the germline V gene, CDR1 is GTSNPN and CDR2 is SVGIG (reference sequence). V was pared by 0 bases and J by 8 bases, with 16 bases between. CDR3 loop: CAWSVPRDTRGYTF. The CDR3 coding sequence is TGTGCCTGGAGTGTACCGAGGGACACCCGAGGCTACACCTTC.

This sequence joins TRBV15 and TRBJ2-5; weak D call: TRBD1 (6 bases). Germline values: CDR1 LNHNV, CDR2 YYDKDF (reference sequence). The CDR3 loop spans 15 amino acids. Trimming cost V 5 bases and J 7 bases, with 20 bases left between them. This chain's CDR3 is CATSPENTGMVTQYF. The CDR3 DNA is TGTGCCACCAGCCCTGAGAACACAGGGATGGTGACCCAGTACTTC.

The chain joins TRBV19 to TRBJ2-7; possible D gene TRBD1, 6 bases. Germline CDR1 is LNHDA and CDR2 is SQIVND (reference sequence). Trimming took 5 bases from V and 0 from J, leaving 17 bases between them. The CDR3 covers 16 residues. Here the CDR3 DNA reads TGTGCCAGTAGTCCAAGAGCCCGGGACACCTCCTACGAGCAGTACTTC. Residues: CASSPRARDTSYEQYF.

V and J are TRBV12-2 and TRBJ2-7; the listed D gene, TRBD1, was not tested against the DNA. TRBV12-2 is a recognized pseudogene. The CDR3 is 16 residues long. CDR3 bases: TGTGCAAGTCGCTTCCATAATGGGGCAGGGGTCAACGAGCAGTACTTC. It encodes CASRFHNGAGVNEQYF.

This clone showed up just once. The rearrangement links TRBV5-1 to TRBJ2-3, with 7 positions matching TRBD1. The CDR3 spans 15 residues. Trimming cost V 3 bases and J 2 bases; bases outside gene matches: 6. Germline CDR1 SGHRS, CDR2 YFSETQ. This chain's CDR3 is CASSSGQRNTDTQYF. The CDR3 DNA reads TGCGCCAGCAGCTCGGGACAGCGAAACACAGATACGCAGTATTTT.

The chain couples TRBV5-1 to TRBJ2-3; D unclear. V gave up 4 bases and J gave up 8 bases, with 11 bases separating them. Germline V gene data show CDR1 as SGHRS and CDR2 as YFSETQ. The CDR3 totals 12 residues. CDR3 in amino acids: CASSDQYATQYF. The CDR3 DNA follows: TGCGCCAGCAGCGACCAATACGCTACGCAGTATTTT.

Details on this clone: Other DNA sequences from this sample encode an identical CDR3 as well. V gene TRBV19 combines with J gene TRBJ1-1; D is uncertain. Trimming left V 3 bases short and J 1 base short, with 6 bases between. CDR3 size: 13 residues. Germline V gives CDR1 LNHDA, CDR2 SQIVND (reference sequence). DNA for the CDR3: TGTGCCAGTAGTATCGGTGCGAACACTGAAGCTTTCTTT. This gives the protein CASSIGANTEAFF.

In the case of this clone: Other nucleotide sequences from this sample produce the same CDR3. The chain couples TRBV5-1 to TRBJ2-3; D remains ambiguous. The CDR3 is made up of 13 amino acids. Trimming took off 4 bases at V and 2 bases at J, with 8 bases between the two ends. Germline CDR1 reads SGHRS; CDR2 reads YFSETQ. CDR3 protein: CASSPPNTDTQYF. CDR3 coding DNA: TGCGCCAGCAGCCCCCCCAACACAGATACGCAGTATTTT.